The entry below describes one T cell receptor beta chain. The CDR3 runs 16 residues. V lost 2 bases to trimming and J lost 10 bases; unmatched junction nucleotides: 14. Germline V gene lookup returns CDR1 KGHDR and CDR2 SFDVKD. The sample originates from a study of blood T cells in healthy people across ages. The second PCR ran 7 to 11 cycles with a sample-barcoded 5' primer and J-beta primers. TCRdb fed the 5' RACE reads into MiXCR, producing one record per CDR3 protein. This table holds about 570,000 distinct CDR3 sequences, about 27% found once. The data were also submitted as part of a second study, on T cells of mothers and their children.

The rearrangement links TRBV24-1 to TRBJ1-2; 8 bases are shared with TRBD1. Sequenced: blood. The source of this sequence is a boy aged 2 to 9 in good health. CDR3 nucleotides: TGTGCCACCAGTGATTACCCCAGGGGGCGCTCGAATGTCTACACCTTC. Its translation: CATSDYPRGRSNVYTF.